These 13 T cell receptor beta chains were all obtained from the same sample, sequenced in a study of blood T cell repertoires in COVID-19. Generated by immunoSEQ multiplex PCR, the TCRdb table keeps only in-frame clones and is missing some. The top ten clones hold roughly 9.8% of a sample with some 20,000 clones, 86% of them seen once. The material sequenced was peripheral blood. All receptors come from a human donor in a cohort sampled during active COVID-19.

The chain is built from TRBV5-6 and TRBJ1-3, with 7 bases matching TRBD1. The germline V gene has CDR1 SGHDT and CDR2 YYEEEE. The trim removed 3 bases at V and 6 bases at J, leaving 3 bases unmatched. This CDR3 comprises 13 residues. This CDR3 is CASSSTGINTIYF. The DNA of the CDR3 is TGTGCCAGCAGCTCGACAGGGATAAACACCATATATTTT.

On this clone: Other nucleotide sequences in the sample specify the same CDR3. V usage is TRBV19 and J usage is TRBJ1-5; 8 bases match TRBD1. This CDR3 is built from 14 residues. The germline gives CDR1 LNHDA, CDR2 SQIVND (reference sequence). The trim removed 5 bases at V and 2 bases at J, leaving 2 bases unmatched. The DNA of the CDR3 is TGTGCCAGTAGTCCGACAGGGGGCAATCAGCCCCAGCATTTT. This sequence encodes CASSPTGGNQPQHF.

This chain uses TRBV6-5 with TRBJ2-4; unclear D gene. Germline lookup yields CDR1 MNHEY and CDR2 SVGAGI. CDR3 size: 13 residues. The CDR3 spells CAALERATDIQYF. Written as DNA, the CDR3 is TGTGCAGCCCTAGAGCGTGCGACGGACATTCAGTACTTC.

The CDR3 nucleotides read TGTGCCAGCAGCGTCCGACAGGGTAAAGCCGGGGAGCTGTTTTTT. This translates into CASSVRQGKAGELFF. The chain recombines TRBV9 with TRBJ2-2; 7 bases are shared with TRBD1. CDR3 size: 15 residues. V lost 2 bases, J lost 6 bases, and 7 bases stayed unmatched. Germline V gene sequence: CDR1 SGDLS, CDR2 YYNGEE. Together with reference TRBV9 and TRBJ2-2, the CDR3 gives the full variable domain: DSGVTQTPKHLITATGQRVTLRCSPRSGDLSVYWYQQSLDQGLQFLIQYYNGEERAKGNILERFSAQQFPDLHSELNLSSLELGDSALYFCASSVRQGKAGELFFGEGSRLTVL.

The V and J genes are TRBV5-1 and TRBJ2-3; 9 bases are shared with TRBD2. The CDR3 totals 15 residues. J gave up 1 base and V 0 bases, and 0 bases lay outside the gene matches. Germline V lookup: CDR1 SGHRS, CDR2 YFSETQ. This CDR3 is CASSLGTSGTDTQYF. The CDR3 DNA reads TGCGCCAGCAGCTTGGGGACTAGCGGCACAGATACGCAGTATTTT.

This chain connects TRBV29-1 to TRBJ2-7; the D is unclear. Germline assignment: CDR1 SQVTM and CDR2 ANQGSEA. Trimming left V 4 bases short and J 3 bases short, with 7 bases between. The CDR3 is made up of 11 amino acids. This CDR3 reads CSVVLVYEQYF. CDR3 nucleotide sequence: TGCAGCGTTGTTCTAGTCTACGAGCAGTACTTC.

The chain couples TRBV9 to TRBJ1-2; D may be TRBD1 (5 bases). Germline V lookup: CDR1 SGDLS, CDR2 YYNGEE. The CDR3 contains 13 residues. V was cut by 6 bases and J by 3 bases, with 12 bases left in between. The CDR3, as DNA: TGTGCCAGCAATACAGGAACTCACTATGGCTACACCTTC. The encoded protein is CASNTGTHYGYTF.

The V and J genes are TRBV5-6 and TRBJ2-2; maybe TRBD1 (5 bases). The V and J ends lost 4 bases and 0 bases respectively, with 13 bases between them. Germline CDR1 is SGHDT and CDR2 is YYEEEE. CDR3 size: 16 residues. This CDR3 is CASSLDPGSNTGELFF. CDR3 nucleotide sequence: TGTGCCAGCAGCCTCGATCCAGGGTCGAACACCGGGGAGCTGTTTTTT.

This clone was seen once. The chain carries TRBV28 and TRBJ2-1; 8 bases align to TRBD2. V was pared by 7 bases and J by 5 bases, with 13 bases of the junction left unmatched. CDR1 MDHEN and CDR2 SYDVKM come from the germline V gene. The CDR3 extends over 16 amino acids. In DNA form, the CDR3 reads TGTGCCAGCAACAGTTTGACTAGCGAATTAAACAATGAGCAGTTCTTC. Its translation: CASNSLTSELNNEQFF.

This rearrangement joins TRBV2 to TRBJ2-3; perhaps TRBD2 as D (7 bases). V was trimmed by 6 bases and J by 1 base, leaving 20 bases between them. The length of the CDR3 is 17 residues. Looked up from germline, CDR1 is SNHLY and CDR2 is FYNNEI. The CDR3 DNA sequence: TGTGCCAGCAGGAGGGGGGGAGGGACGAGAGGCACAGATACGCAGTATTTT. Translation: CASRRGGGTRGTDTQYF.

The chain employs TRBV29-1 and TRBJ1-2; 8 bases align to TRBD1. V lost 7 bases and J lost 8; bases outside the gene matches: 6. Germline V gene sequence: CDR1 SQVTM, CDR2 ANQGSEA. The CDR3 loop spans 11 amino acids. Here the CDR3 reads CSASRDRGYTF. In DNA, the CDR3 is TGCAGCGCCTCCCGGGACAGGGGCTACACCTTC.

This clone was seen a single time. The chain has TRBV2 and TRBJ2-7, with D tentatively TRBD2 (6 bases). Germline assignment: CDR1 SNHLY and CDR2 FYNNEI. V lost 6 bases to trimming and J lost 5 bases, with 14 bases between them. The CDR3 is 13 amino acids. The CDR3 protein is CASRGGTDDEQYF. CDR3 nucleotide sequence: TGTGCCAGCAGGGGTGGGACTGACGACGAGCAGTACTTC. Complete variable domain (other parts from reference TRBV2 and TRBJ2-7): EPEVTQTPSHQVTQMGQEVILRCVPISNHLYFYWYRQILGQKVEFLVSFYNNEISEKSEIFDDQFSVERPDGSNFTLKIRSTKLEDSAMYFCASRGGTDDEQYFGPGTRLTVT.

CDR3 bases: TGTGCCTTTTCGACGGTGGACAGGGGGTTATCTGGTAGCAATCAGCCCCAGCATTTT. Translating gives CAFSTVDRGLSGSNQPQHF. V gene TRBV30 combines with J gene TRBJ1-5; TRBD1 matches 10 bases. Germline CDR1 and CDR2: GTSNPN and SVGIG (reference sequence). The J segment lost 0 bases and the V segment lost 7 bases, leaving 18 bases of the junction unmatched. This CDR3 spans 19 amino acids. Full variable domain (remainder filled in from reference TRBV30 and TRBJ1-5): SQTIHQWPATLVQPVGSPLSLECTVEGTSNPNLYWYRQAAGRGLQLLFYSVGIGQISSEVPQNLSASRPQDRQFILSSKKLLLSDSGFYLCAFSTVDRGLSGSNQPQHFGDGTRLSIL.